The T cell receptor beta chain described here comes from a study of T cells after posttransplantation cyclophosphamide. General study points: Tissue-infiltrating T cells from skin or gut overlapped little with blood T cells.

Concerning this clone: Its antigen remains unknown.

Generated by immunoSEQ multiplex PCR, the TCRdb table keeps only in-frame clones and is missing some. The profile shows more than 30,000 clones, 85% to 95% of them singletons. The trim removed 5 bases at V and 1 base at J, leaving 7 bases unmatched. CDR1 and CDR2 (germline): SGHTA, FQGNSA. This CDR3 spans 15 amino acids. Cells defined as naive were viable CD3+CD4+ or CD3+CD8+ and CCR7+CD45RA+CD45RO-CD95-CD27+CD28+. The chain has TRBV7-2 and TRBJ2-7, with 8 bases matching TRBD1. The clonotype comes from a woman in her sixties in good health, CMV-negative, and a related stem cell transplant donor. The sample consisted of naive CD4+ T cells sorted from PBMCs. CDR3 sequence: CASSLTGVGSYEQYF. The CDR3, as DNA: TGTGCCAGCAGCCTGACAGGGGTGGGATCCTACGAGCAGTACTTC.